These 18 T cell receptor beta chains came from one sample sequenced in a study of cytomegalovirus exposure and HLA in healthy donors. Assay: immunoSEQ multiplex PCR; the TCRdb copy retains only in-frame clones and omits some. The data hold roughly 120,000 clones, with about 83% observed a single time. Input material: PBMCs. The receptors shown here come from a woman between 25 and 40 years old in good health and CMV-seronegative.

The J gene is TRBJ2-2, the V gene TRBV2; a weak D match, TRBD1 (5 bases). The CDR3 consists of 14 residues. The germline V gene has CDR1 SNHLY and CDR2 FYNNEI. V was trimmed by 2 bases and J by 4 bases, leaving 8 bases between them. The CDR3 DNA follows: TGTGCCAGCAGTGAACAGGGTGGCACCGGGGAGCTGTTTTTT. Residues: CASSEQGGTGELFF.

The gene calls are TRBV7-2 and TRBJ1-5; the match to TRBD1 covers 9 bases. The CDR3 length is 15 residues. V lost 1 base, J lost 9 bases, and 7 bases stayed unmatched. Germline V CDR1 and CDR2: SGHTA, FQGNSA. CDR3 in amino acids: CASSLEGQGGWPQHF. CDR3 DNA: TGTGCCAGCAGCTTAGAGGGACAGGGAGGTTGGCCCCAGCATTTT.

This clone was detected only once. CDR3 in DNA: TGTGCCAGCAGCTTTCAGGGGGGAGGAAACACCATATATTTT. It yields the protein CASSFQGGGNTIYF. The chain has TRBV7-9 and TRBJ1-3, with TRBD1 matching over 7 bases. The CDR3 extends over 14 amino acids. The V gene's germline CDR1 is SEHNR and CDR2 FQNEAQ (reference sequence). The V and J ends lost 3 bases and 4 bases, in that order; junction bases with no gene match: 3. Combining the CDR3 with reference TRBV7-9 and TRBJ1-3 gives the whole variable domain DTGVSQNPRHKITKRGQNVTFRCDPISEHNRLYWYRQTLGQGPEFLTYFQNEAQLEKSRLLSDRFSAERPKGSFSTLEIQRTEQGDSAMYLCASSFQGGGNTIYFGEGSWLTVV.

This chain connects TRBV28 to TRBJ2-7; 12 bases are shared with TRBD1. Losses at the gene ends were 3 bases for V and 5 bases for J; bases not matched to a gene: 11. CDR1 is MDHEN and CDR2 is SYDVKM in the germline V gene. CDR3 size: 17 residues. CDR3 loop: CASSLTLPGTGGDEQYF. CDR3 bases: TGTGCCAGCAGTTTGACACTCCCCGGGACAGGGGGCGACGAGCAGTACTTC.

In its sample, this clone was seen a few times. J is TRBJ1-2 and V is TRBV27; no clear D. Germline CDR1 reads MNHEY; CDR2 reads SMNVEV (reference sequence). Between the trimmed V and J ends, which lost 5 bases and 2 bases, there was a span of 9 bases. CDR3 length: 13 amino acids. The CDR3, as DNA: TGTGCCAGCAGTCCCCAAGAGAACTATGGCTACACCTTC. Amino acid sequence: CASSPQENYGYTF.

CDR3 DNA: TGTGCCAGCTCGCTCCAGGGGAGCGAGCAGTACTTC. Translating gives CASSLQGSEQYF. The V gene is TRBV18, the J gene TRBJ2-7; TRBD1 is a possible D gene (6 bases). The V gene's germline CDR1 is KGHSH and CDR2 LQKENI. Trimming removed 6 bases from V and 6 bases from J, with 12 bases in between. The CDR3 runs 12 residues.

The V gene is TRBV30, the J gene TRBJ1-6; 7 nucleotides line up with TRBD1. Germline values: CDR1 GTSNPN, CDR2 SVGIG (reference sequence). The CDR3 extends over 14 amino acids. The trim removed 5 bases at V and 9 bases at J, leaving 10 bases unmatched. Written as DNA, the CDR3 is TGTGCCTGGGAAGTACAGGGACAGTTTTCACCCCTCCACTTT. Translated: CAWEVQGQFSPLHF. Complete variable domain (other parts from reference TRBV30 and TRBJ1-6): SQTIHQWPATLVQPVGSPLSLECTVEGTSNPNLYWYRQAAGRGLQLLFYSVGIGQISSEVPQNLSASRPQDRQFILSSKKLLLSDSGFYLCAWEVQGQFSPLHFGNGTRLTVT.

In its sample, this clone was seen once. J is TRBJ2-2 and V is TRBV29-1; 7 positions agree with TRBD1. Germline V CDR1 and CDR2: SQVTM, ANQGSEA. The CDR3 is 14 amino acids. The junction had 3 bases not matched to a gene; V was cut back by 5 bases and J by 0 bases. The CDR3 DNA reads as TGCAGCGTTCCGGGACAGACGAACACCGGGGAGCTGTTTTTT. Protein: CSVPGQTNTGELFF.

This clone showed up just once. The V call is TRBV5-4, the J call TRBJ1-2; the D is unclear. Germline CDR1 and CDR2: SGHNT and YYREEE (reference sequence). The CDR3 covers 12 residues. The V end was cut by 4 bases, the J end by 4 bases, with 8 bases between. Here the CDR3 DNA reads TGTGCCAGCAGCCTAGAGATCTATGGCTACACCTTC. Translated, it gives CASSLEIYGYTF.

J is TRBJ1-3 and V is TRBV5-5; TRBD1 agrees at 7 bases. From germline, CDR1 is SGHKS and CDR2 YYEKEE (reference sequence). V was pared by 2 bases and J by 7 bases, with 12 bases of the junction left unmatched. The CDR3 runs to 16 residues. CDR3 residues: CASSLGGRLHGNTIYF. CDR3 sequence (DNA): TGTGCCAGCAGCTTAGGGGGCAGGTTGCACGGGAACACCATATATTTT.

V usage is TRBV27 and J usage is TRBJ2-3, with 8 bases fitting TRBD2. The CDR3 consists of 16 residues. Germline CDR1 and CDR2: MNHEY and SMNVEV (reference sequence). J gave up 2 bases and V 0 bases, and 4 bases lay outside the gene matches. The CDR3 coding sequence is TGTGCCAGCAGTTTATCGGGGCGGGGGGACACAGATACGCAGTATTTT. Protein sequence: CASSLSGRGDTDTQYF.

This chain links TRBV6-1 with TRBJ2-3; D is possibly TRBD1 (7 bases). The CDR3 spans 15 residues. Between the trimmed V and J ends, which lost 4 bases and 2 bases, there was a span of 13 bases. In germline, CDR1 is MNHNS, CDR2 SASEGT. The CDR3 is CASSGGTAHTDTQYF. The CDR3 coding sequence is TGTGCCAGCAGTGGCGGGACAGCCCACACAGATACGCAGTATTTT.

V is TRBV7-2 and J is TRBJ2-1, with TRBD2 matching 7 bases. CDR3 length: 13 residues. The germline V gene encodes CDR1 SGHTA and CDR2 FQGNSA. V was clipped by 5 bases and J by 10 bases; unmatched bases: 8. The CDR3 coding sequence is TGTGCCAGCAGCCCCCCCGGGACTACAGAGCAGTTCTTC. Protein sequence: CASSPPGTTEQFF. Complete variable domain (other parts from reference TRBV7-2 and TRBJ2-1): GAGVSQSPSNKVTEKGKDVELRCDPISGHTALYWYRQSLGQGLEFLIYFQGNSAPDKSGLPSDRFSAERTGGSVSTLTIQRTQQEDSAVYLCASSPPGTTEQFFGPGTRLTVL.

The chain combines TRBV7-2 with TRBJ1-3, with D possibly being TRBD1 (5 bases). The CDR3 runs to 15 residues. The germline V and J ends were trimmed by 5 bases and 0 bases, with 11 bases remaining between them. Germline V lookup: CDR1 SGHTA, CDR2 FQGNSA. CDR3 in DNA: TGTGCCAGCAGCCCAGACGGGGGCTCTGGAAACACCATATATTTT. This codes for CASSPDGGSGNTIYF.

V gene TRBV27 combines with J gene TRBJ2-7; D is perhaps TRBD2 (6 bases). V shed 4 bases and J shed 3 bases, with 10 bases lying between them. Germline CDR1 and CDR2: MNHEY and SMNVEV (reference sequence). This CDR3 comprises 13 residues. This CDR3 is CASSSGLYYEQYF. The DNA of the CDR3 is TGTGCCAGCAGTTCGGGACTGTACTACGAGCAGTACTTC.

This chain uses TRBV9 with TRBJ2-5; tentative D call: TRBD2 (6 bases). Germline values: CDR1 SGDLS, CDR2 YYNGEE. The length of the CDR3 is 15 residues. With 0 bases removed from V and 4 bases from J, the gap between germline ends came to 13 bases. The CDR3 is CASSVGTGEGETQYF. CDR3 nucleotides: TGTGCCAGCAGCGTAGGGACGGGGGAAGGAGAGACCCAGTACTTC.

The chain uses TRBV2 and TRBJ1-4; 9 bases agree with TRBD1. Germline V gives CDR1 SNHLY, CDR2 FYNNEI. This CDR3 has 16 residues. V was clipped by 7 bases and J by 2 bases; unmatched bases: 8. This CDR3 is CASNEDRGSTNEKLFF. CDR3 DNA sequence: TGTGCCAGCAACGAGGACAGGGGATCTACTAATGAAAAACTGTTTTTT.

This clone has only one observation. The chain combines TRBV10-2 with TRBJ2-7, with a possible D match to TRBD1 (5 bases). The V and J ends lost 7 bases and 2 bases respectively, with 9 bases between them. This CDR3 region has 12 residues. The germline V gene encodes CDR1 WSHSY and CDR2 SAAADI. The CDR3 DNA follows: TGCGCCAGCAAAGCAGGGACCTACGAGCAGTACTTC. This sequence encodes CASKAGTYEQYF.